Each of the 20 T cell receptor beta chains below was sequenced from the same sample in a study of cytomegalovirus exposure and HLA in healthy donors (TCRdb year 2017). Receptor libraries were prepared by the immunoSEQ multiplex PCR assay. For the multiplex PCR, a mixture combining 60 forward primers for TCR Vbeta segments and 13 reverse primers for TCR Jbeta segments was used. TCRdb retrieved this table from immuneACCESS and kept in-frame rearrangements only. Not all clones are present; in checked studies, unresolved V genes account for under half, and no reason is known for the remainder. This sample's table lists over 75,000 clones. The top ten clones comprise about 5.9% of the sample. Sample: PBMCs. These receptors were collected from a girl aged 5-17 years in good health and CMV-seropositive.

The rearrangement joins TRBV6-5 to TRBJ2-7, with 10 bases identical to TRBD2. The V and J ends lost 2 bases and 3 bases, in that order; junction bases with no gene match: 4. The CDR3 length is 15 residues. The germline V gene encodes CDR1 MNHEY and CDR2 SVGAGI. The CDR3 loop reads CASSYGASGGYEQYF. CDR3 coding DNA: TGTGCCAGCAGTTACGGGGCTAGCGGGGGCTACGAGCAGTACTTC.

This chain uses TRBV7-2 with TRBJ1-2; the D is unclear. With 1 base removed from V and 0 bases from J, the gap between germline ends came to 6 bases. Germline V gives CDR1 SGHTA, CDR2 FQGNSA. The CDR3 has 14 residues. The CDR3 region is CASSLDSTNYGYTF. The DNA for the CDR3 is TGTGCCAGCAGCTTAGACAGTACTAACTATGGCTACACCTTC.

V gene TRBV4-3 combines with J gene TRBJ2-4; the D gene is possibly TRBD2 (7 bases). The germline V gene encodes CDR1 LGHNA and CDR2 YSLEER. The CDR3 covers 15 residues. The germline V and J ends were trimmed by 0 bases and 6 bases, with 12 bases remaining between them. The CDR3 protein is CASSQEKRGGNIQYF. CDR3 coding DNA: TGCGCCAGCAGCCAAGAGAAAAGGGGGGGAAACATTCAGTACTTC.

V is TRBV13 and J is TRBJ2-3; possibly TRBD2 for D (5 bases). The CDR3 totals 15 residues. The germline V gene encodes CDR1 PRHDT and CDR2 FYEKMQ (reference sequence). Trimming removed 5 bases at V and 1 base at J, with 13 bases between. The CDR3 region has the DNA TGTGCCAGCAGCGAGGCGGCGAGGGGCACAGATACGCAGTATTTT. Protein sequence: CASSEAARGTDTQYF.

V gene TRBV19 combines with J gene TRBJ2-7; D remains unclear. V was pared by 9 bases and J by 5 bases, with 11 bases between. CDR1 LNHDA and CDR2 SQIVND come from the germline V gene (reference sequence). The CDR3 runs to 11 residues. CDR3 in amino acids: CASSRSDEQYF. As DNA, the CDR3 is TGTGCCAGCTCACGATCGGACGAGCAGTACTTC.

The chain carries TRBV4-3 and TRBJ1-6; D is unresolved. Germline V CDR1 and CDR2: LGHNA, YSLEER. The CDR3 loop spans 16 amino acids. V shed 0 bases and J shed 9 bases, with 15 bases lying between them. CDR3 coding DNA: TGCGCCAGCAGCCAAGAACTGGGCCGCAGTAGTTCACCCCTCCACTTT. Protein product: CASSQELGRSSSPLHF.

J is TRBJ2-6 and V is TRBV9; a possible D gene is TRBD2 (5 bases). Germline V gives CDR1 SGDLS, CDR2 YYNGEE. There are 16 residues in the CDR3. V was trimmed by 1 base and J by 2 bases, leaving 10 bases between them. The CDR3 sequence is CASSVTGLPGANVLTF. The DNA of the CDR3 is TGTGCCAGCAGCGTAACTGGACTCCCTGGGGCCAACGTCCTGACTTTC. The complete variable domain, with remaining parts taken from reference TRBV9 and TRBJ2-6, reads DSGVTQTPKHLITATGQRVTLRCSPRSGDLSVYWYQQSLDQGLQFLIQYYNGEERAKGNILERFSAQQFPDLHSELNLSSLELGDSALYFCASSVTGLPGANVLTFGAGSRLTVL.

This sequence joins TRBV30 and TRBJ1-1; D remains unclear. Per the germline V gene, CDR1 is GTSNPN and CDR2 is SVGIG (reference sequence). CDR3 length: 16 residues. The V end was cut by 4 bases, the J end by 4 bases, with 22 bases between. CDR3 coding DNA: TGTGCCTGGAAAATAGGTTCGGCACTTCCGGGCACTGAAGCTTTCTTT. It yields the protein CAWKIGSALPGTEAFF. Drawing the rest from reference TRBV30 and TRBJ1-1, the complete variable domain is SQTIHQWPATLVQPVGSPLSLECTVEGTSNPNLYWYRQAAGRGLQLLFYSVGIGQISSEVPQNLSASRPQDRQFILSSKKLLLSDSGFYLCAWKIGSALPGTEAFFGQGTRLTVV.

The chain joins TRBV9 to TRBJ2-1; 9 bases fit TRBD2. Trimming removed 7 bases from V and 8 bases from J; junction bases left unmatched: 10. Germline-derived CDR1 and CDR2 are SGDLS and YYNGEE. This CDR3 is built from 14 residues. CDR3 region: CASARGRGGYEQFF. The CDR3 DNA sequence: TGTGCCAGCGCCCGGGGGCGGGGGGGTTATGAGCAGTTCTTC.

This chain uses TRBV27 with TRBJ2-7; 9 bases map to TRBD1. V trimming: 5 bases; J trimming: 1 base; junction bases outside the gene matches: 18. This CDR3 has 19 amino acids. CDR1 is MNHEY and CDR2 is SMNVEV in the germline V gene (reference sequence). The CDR3 sequence: CASSPDVPGQGRGSYEQYF. CDR3 nucleotide sequence: TGTGCCAGCAGTCCAGACGTCCCGGGACAGGGCCGGGGGTCCTACGAGCAGTACTTC.

The V call is TRBV7-3, the J call TRBJ1-1; perhaps TRBD1 as D (5 bases). Germline-derived CDR1 and CDR2 are SGHTA and FQGTGA. V lost 5 bases, J lost 1 base, and 11 bases lay in between. The CDR3 length is 14 residues. CDR3 sequence reads: CASSHTGPNTEAFF. As DNA, the CDR3 is TGTGCCAGCAGCCATACAGGACCGAACACTGAAGCTTTCTTT.

The chain is built from TRBV6-1 and TRBJ1-1; D unclear. The CDR3 loop spans 14 amino acids. From germline, CDR1 is MNHNS and CDR2 SASEGT. Trimming took off 3 bases at V and 0 bases at J, with 8 bases between the two ends. CDR3 loop: CASSEHSMNTEAFF. The CDR3 region has the DNA TGTGCCAGCAGTGAGCACAGCATGAACACTGAAGCTTTCTTT.

The chain links TRBV30 to TRBJ2-5, with D possibly being TRBD1 (5 bases). From germline, CDR1 is GTSNPN and CDR2 SVGIG (reference sequence). This CDR3 contains 14 residues. The V and J ends lost 1 base and 5 bases respectively, with 14 bases between them. The CDR3 DNA is TGTGCCTGGAGTGGAAGTCAGGGAAAGGAGACCCAGTACTTC. It translates to CAWSGSQGKETQYF.

The V call is TRBV29-1, the J call TRBJ1-3; tentatively, D is TRBD1 (6 bases). Germline CDR1 and CDR2: SQVTM and ANQGSEA. CDR3 length: 12 amino acids. V gave up 6 bases and J gave up 3 bases, with 9 bases separating them. This CDR3 reads CSVAGDGNTIYF. CDR3 DNA sequence: TGCAGCGTGGCAGGGGATGGAAACACCATATATTTT.

The genes are TRBV29-1 and TRBJ1-2; TRBD1 matches at 8 bases. The CDR3 totals 16 residues. The germline V gene has CDR1 SQVTM and CDR2 ANQGSEA. The junction had 10 bases not matched to a gene; V was cut back by 0 bases and J by 4 bases. The CDR3 nucleotides read TGCAGCGTTGAAGATGGGGACAGGAGGATTAGCTATGGCTACACCTTC. Translating gives CSVEDGDRRISYGYTF.

The chain uses TRBV28 and TRBJ1-4; 8 bases match TRBD1. This CDR3 comprises 14 residues. V lost 8 bases to trimming and J lost 4 bases; unmatched junction nucleotides: 6. Per the germline V gene, CDR1 is MDHEN and CDR2 is SYDVKM. DNA for the CDR3: TGTGCCAGCGGGAAGGACAGGGATAATGAAAAACTGTTTTTT. It codes for CASGKDRDNEKLFF.

The rearrangement joins TRBV13 to TRBJ2-5, with 7 bases aligning to TRBD2. CDR1 and CDR2 from the germline V gene are PRHDT and FYEKMQ (reference sequence). This CDR3 is built from 14 residues. V lost 5 bases and J lost 5; bases outside the gene matches: 8. The CDR3 sequence: CASSTRTSGETQYF. CDR3 bases: TGTGCCAGCAGCACCCGGACTAGTGGGGAGACCCAGTACTTC.

The V and J genes are TRBV5-4 and TRBJ1-1, with a weak D call TRBD1 (6 bases). The germline gives CDR1 SGHNT, CDR2 YYREEE (reference sequence). The CDR3 consists of 15 residues. Trimming pared 1 base from V and 1 base from J, leaving 11 bases between. CDR3 nucleotides: TGTGCCAGCAGCTTGTCGACAGGTCGGAACACTGAAGCTTTCTTT. It is translated as CASSLSTGRNTEAFF.

The chain links TRBV6-1 to TRBJ2-3; D might be TRBD2 (7 bases). Looked up from germline, CDR1 is MNHNS and CDR2 is SASEGT. The CDR3 totals 16 residues. V lost 4 bases and J 6 bases, leaving 20 bases between the germline ends. The CDR3 DNA is TGTGCCAGCAGTGGTCTTGCGGGGGCACCAGGGGATACGCAGTATTTT. Its translation is CASSGLAGAPGDTQYF.

The rearrangement links TRBV19 to TRBJ1-2; 8 bases line up with TRBD1. Losses at the gene ends were 3 bases for V and 5 bases for J; bases not matched to a gene: 8. The CDR3 is made up of 15 amino acids. The germline V gene encodes CDR1 LNHDA and CDR2 SQIVND (reference sequence). In DNA, the CDR3 is TGTGCCAGTAGTATTTGGAGGGACAGGAGTTATGGCTACACCTTC. It encodes CASSIWRDRSYGYTF. The full variable domain, with the rest looked up from reference TRBV19 and TRBJ1-2, is DGGITQSPKYLFRKEGQNVTLSCEQNLNHDAMYWYRQDPGQGLRLIYYSQIVNDFQKGDIAEGYSVSREKKESFPLTVTSAQKNPTAFYLCASSIWRDRSYGYTFGSGTRLTVV.